The TCR beta chain under discussion was sequenced for a study of blood T cell repertoires in COVID-19. Whole-study context: The analysed material was cDNA or gDNA that came from T cells, B-cell-depleted T cells, or PBMCs.

The ends were cut back, 2 bases at V and 9 bases at J, with 6 bases in the middle. This CDR3 contains 11 residues. Per the germline V gene, CDR1 is SGHDT and CDR2 is YYEEEE. Here immunoSEQ multiplex PCR was the method, and the copy in TCRdb shows in-frame clones only, minus some. Seen here are about 94,000 clones, approximately 84% observed once, and the top ten hold approximately 6.7%. The rearrangement links TRBV5-6 to TRBJ2-1; D remains ambiguous. The sequencing sample was made of peripheral blood. This TCR came from a man in his sixties with acute or convalescent COVID-19. Here the CDR3 reads CASSFLFEQFF. The CDR3 DNA is TGTGCCAGCAGCTTTTTATTTGAGCAGTTCTTC.